What follows are 32 T cell receptor beta chains derived from one specimen sequenced in a study of OX40 agonist ivuxolimab in advanced cancers. Repertoires were generated with immunoSEQ multiplex PCR, while TCRdb's copy carries only in-frame clones and drops some. This table holds roughly 70,000 clones, over 75% found once. The material was CD4+ or CD8+ T cells sorted from blood, obtained in a trial of the OX40 agonist ivuxolimab. These receptors came from an adult with an advanced solid tumor such as melanoma, head and neck, liver or kidney cancer.

CDR3 nucleotides: TGCGCCAGCAGCCAACAAGGGGCCAAAGAAGCTTTCTTT. Amino acid sequence: CASSQQGAKEAFF. The chain carries TRBV4-3 and TRBJ1-1, with TRBD1 as a possible D gene (5 bases). The CDR3 has 13 residues. V lost 2 bases and J lost 8, with 12 bases in between. Germline V gives CDR1 LGHNA, CDR2 YSLEER.

This chain joins TRBV7-9 and TRBJ2-3; the match to TRBD2 covers 7 bases. In germline, CDR1 is SEHNR, CDR2 FQNEAQ (reference sequence). The CDR3 consists of 15 residues. The ends lost 2 bases at V and 4 bases at J; junction bases unmatched: 6. CDR3 sequence (DNA): TGTGCCAGCAGCTTAAGCGGGGAAGGCTCAGATACGCAGTATTTT. It specifies CASSLSGEGSDTQYF. Complete variable domain (other parts from reference TRBV7-9 and TRBJ2-3): DTGVSQNPRHKITKRGQNVTFRCDPISEHNRLYWYRQTLGQGPEFLTYFQNEAQLEKSRLLSDRFSAERPKGSFSTLEIQRTEQGDSAMYLCASSLSGEGSDTQYFGPGTRLTVL.

This clone was detected once. CDR3 sequence: CASSPTQTSGNTIYF. Here the CDR3 DNA reads TGTGCCAGCTCACCAACACAGACCTCTGGAAACACCATATATTTT. The gene calls are TRBV18 and TRBJ1-3; D ambiguous. Per the germline V gene, CDR1 is KGHSH and CDR2 is LQKENI. Trimming cost V 2 bases and J 0 bases, with 8 bases left between them. The CDR3 has 15 residues.

The chain recombines TRBV19 with TRBJ1-5; tentatively, D is TRBD1 (5 bases). This CDR3 contains 15 residues. Germline-derived CDR1 and CDR2 are LNHDA and SQIVND (reference sequence). With 5 bases removed from V and 5 bases from J, the gap between germline ends came to 16 bases. The chain's CDR3 is CASSPWQGGDQPQHF. CDR3 nucleotides: TGTGCCAGTAGTCCCTGGCAGGGAGGGGATCAGCCCCAGCATTTT.

The chain links TRBV5-5 to TRBJ1-4; 7 positions match TRBD1. The trim removed 3 bases at V and 0 bases at J, leaving 2 bases unmatched. This CDR3 is built from 15 residues. Germline values: CDR1 SGHKS, CDR2 YYEKEE (reference sequence). CDR3 sequence: CASSYDRATNEKLFF. CDR3 DNA: TGTGCCAGCAGCTACGACAGGGCAACTAATGAAAAACTGTTTTTT.

The chain combines TRBV7-9 with TRBJ1-1; D call uncertain. The CDR3 consists of 13 residues. The germline V gene has CDR1 SEHNR and CDR2 FQNEAQ (reference sequence). Trimming removed 1 base from V and 0 bases from J, with 3 bases in between. This CDR3 reads CASSLVLNTEAFF. The CDR3 DNA reads TGTGCCAGCAGCTTAGTCCTGAACACTGAAGCTTTCTTT.

The rearrangement joins TRBV11-2 to TRBJ2-2; 7 nucleotides line up with TRBD1. Germline CDR1 reads SGHAT; CDR2 reads FQNNGV. V shed 5 bases, J shed 4 bases, and the junction held 10 bases outside the gene matches. The CDR3 loop spans 16 amino acids. The CDR3 DNA is TGTGCCAGCAGCGGCCATGGGACAGCCACCACCGGGGAGCTGTTTTTT. Encoded protein: CASSGHGTATTGELFF. Complete variable domain (other parts from reference TRBV11-2 and TRBJ2-2): EAGVAQSPRYKIIEKRQSVAFWCNPISGHATLYWYQQILGQGPKLLIQFQNNGVVDDSQLPKDRFSAERLKGVDSTLKIQPAKLEDSAVYLCASSGHGTATTGELFFGEGSRLTVL.

The J gene is TRBJ1-2, the V gene TRBV7-2; tentative D call: TRBD1 (5 bases). Germline-derived CDR1 and CDR2 are SGHTA and FQGNSA. V was shortened by 4 bases and J by 3 bases, with 21 bases between the two germline ends. CDR3 length: 17 residues. CDR3 sequence reads: CASSSIVGGGGDYGYTF. CDR3 DNA sequence: TGTGCCAGCAGCTCGATTGTGGGTGGCGGGGGAGACTATGGCTACACCTTC.

The chain employs TRBV6-5 and TRBJ1-2; perhaps TRBD1 as D (5 bases). The CDR3 spans 13 residues. CDR1 is MNHEY and CDR2 is SVGAGI in the germline V gene. The V and J ends lost 6 bases and 6 bases respectively, with 14 bases between them. The CDR3 loop is CASSRGGGNGYTF. DNA for the CDR3: TGTGCCAGCAGCCGAGGCGGGGGGAATGGCTACACCTTC.

The chain couples TRBV4-3 to TRBJ1-4, with D maybe TRBD1 (6 bases). The CDR3 covers 17 residues. CDR1 is LGHNA, CDR2 YSLEER, per germline. The ends were cut back, 1 base at V and 7 bases at J, with 19 bases in the middle. CDR3 amino acids: CASSQGDSGEGSEKLFF. The DNA for the CDR3 is TGCGCCAGCAGCCAAGGGGACTCAGGGGAAGGGAGTGAAAAACTGTTTTTT.

The CDR3 spells CASSQEGRGGPETQYF. For the CDR3, the DNA is TGCGCCAGCAGCCAAGAAGGGCGGGGGGGCCCAGAGACCCAGTACTTC. This chain links TRBV4-3 with TRBJ2-5; TRBD2 matches 9 bases. This CDR3 contains 16 residues. CDR1 is LGHNA and CDR2 is YSLEER in the germline V gene. Trimming cost V 0 bases and J 4 bases; bases outside gene matches: 6.

The chain combines TRBV7-2 with TRBJ2-3; tentative D call: TRBD2 (6 bases). CDR1 and CDR2 from the germline V gene are SGHTA and FQGNSA. The CDR3 has 15 amino acids. The V end lost 3 bases, the J end lost 4 bases, and 14 bases lay between the germline ends. The CDR3 protein is CASSFGGDRSDTQYF. The DNA for the CDR3 is TGTGCCAGCAGCTTTGGCGGGGATAGGTCAGATACGCAGTATTTT.

The rearrangement joins TRBV2 to TRBJ1-5; tentative D call: TRBD1 (6 bases). The CDR3 has 15 amino acids. CDR1 is SNHLY, CDR2 FYNNEI, per germline. V was trimmed by 5 bases and J by 0 bases, leaving 11 bases between them. The CDR3 DNA follows: TGTGCCAGCAGTAGACAGGCTACTAGCAATCAGCCCCAGCATTTT. Its translation: CASSRQATSNQPQHF.

The V and J genes are TRBV7-2 and TRBJ1-1; a weak D match, TRBD1 (5 bases). The CDR3 is 14 residues long. Trimming took off 5 bases at V and 5 bases at J, with 15 bases between the two ends. Germline CDR1 and CDR2: SGHTA and FQGNSA. This CDR3 is CASSLSRVWTEAFF. DNA of the CDR3: TGTGCCAGCAGCCTTAGCAGGGTTTGGACTGAAGCTTTCTTT.

The chain is built from TRBV11-2 and TRBJ2-7; the D gene is possibly TRBD1 (5 bases). Looked up from germline, CDR1 is SGHAT and CDR2 is FQNNGV. Trimming cost V 1 base and J 9 bases, with 7 bases left between them. The CDR3 consists of 11 residues. In DNA, the CDR3 is TGTGCCAGCAGCTTAGGGCAGGGGCAGTACTTC. Its translation is CASSLGQGQYF.

The rearrangement links TRBV7-9 to TRBJ2-2, with unresolved D. The V gene's germline CDR1 is SEHNR and CDR2 FQNEAQ (reference sequence). V dropped 6 bases and J dropped 0 bases, with 11 bases sitting between them. CDR3 length: 15 amino acids. CDR3 sequence: CASSFRPTNTGELFF. The CDR3 DNA sequence: TGTGCCAGCAGTTTTAGGCCGACGAACACCGGGGAGCTGTTTTTT.

The genes are TRBV5-1 and TRBJ1-1; maybe TRBD1 (6 bases). The CDR3 sequence is 16 residues long. V lost 6 bases and J lost 0, with 18 bases in between. Germline V CDR1 and CDR2: SGHRS, YFSETQ. In DNA form, the CDR3 reads TGCGCCAGCACTACAGGACAGAACCCCATGAACACTGAAGCTTTCTTT. Protein: CASTTGQNPMNTEAFF.

This clone showed up just once. The chain recombines TRBV2 with TRBJ1-5; TRBD1 is a possible D gene (5 bases). V dropped 7 bases and J dropped 5 bases, with 12 bases sitting between them. Germline CDR1 SNHLY, CDR2 FYNNEI. The CDR3 runs 13 residues. DNA of the CDR3: TGTGCCAGCAAACAGGAGATCGATCAGCCCCAGCATTTT. Protein sequence: CASKQEIDQPQHF.

This sequence joins TRBV6-5 and TRBJ2-7; 9 nucleotides align to TRBD1. The V and J ends lost 4 bases and 3 bases, in that order; junction bases with no gene match: 7. This CDR3 contains 15 residues. Per the germline V gene, CDR1 is MNHEY and CDR2 is SVGAGI. CDR3 amino acids: CASSLRTGDIYEQYF. The CDR3 DNA reads as TGTGCCAGCAGTTTGCGGACAGGGGATATCTACGAGCAGTACTTC.

This rearrangement joins TRBV6-6 to TRBJ1-1; the D gene is possibly TRBD1 (5 bases). The CDR3 runs 12 residues. V lost 8 bases and J lost 3, with 10 bases in between. Germline V lookup: CDR1 MNHNY, CDR2 SVGAGI (reference sequence). The CDR3 sequence is CASGWDDTEAFF. In DNA, the CDR3 is TGTGCCAGCGGCTGGGACGACACTGAAGCTTTCTTT.

The CDR3 DNA reads TGTGCCAGCAGCCTAGGCGGGGAGTACACTGAAGCTTTCTTT. Its protein product is CASSLGGEYTEAFF. The chain has TRBV7-3 and TRBJ1-1; D is ambiguous. The CDR3 runs to 14 residues. V shed 5 bases and J shed 3 bases, with 13 bases lying between them. The germline V gene has CDR1 SGHTA and CDR2 FQGTGA.

This chain uses TRBV27 with TRBJ1-1, with D possibly TRBD1 on 5 matching bases. Germline loops: CDR1 MNHEY, CDR2 SMNVEV (reference sequence). The CDR3 is 14 amino acids. The V end lost 4 bases, the J end lost 5 bases, and 14 bases lay between the germline ends. In nucleotides, the CDR3 is TGTGCCAGCAGTTCGAGGCCCGGGGGGACTGAAGCTTTCTTT. Amino acids: CASSSRPGGTEAFF.

The chain employs TRBV7-9 and TRBJ1-5, with 9 bases that match TRBD1. The germline CDR1 and CDR2 sequences are SEHNR and FQNEAQ (reference sequence). The CDR3 is 18 residues long. Germline trimming cut 4 bases from V and 4 bases from J; bases unmatched to any gene: 14. The CDR3 DNA is TGTGCCAGCAGCTCTTGGACAGGGGCGGCGGTTGGAAATCAGCCCCAGCATTTT. Translating gives CASSSWTGAAVGNQPQHF.

The chain carries TRBV7-9 and TRBJ2-2; 8 bases match TRBD1. This CDR3 is built from 17 residues. CDR1 SEHNR and CDR2 FQNEAQ come from the germline V gene (reference sequence). V was clipped by 0 bases and J by 7 bases; unmatched bases: 10. CDR3 protein: CASSLAAGGGWIGELFF. The CDR3 DNA sequence: TGTGCCAGCAGCTTAGCGGCAGGGGGCGGTTGGATCGGGGAGCTGTTTTTT.

The chain is built from TRBV11-2 and TRBJ2-1; a possible D gene is TRBD1 (5 bases). Trimming removed 5 bases at V and 5 bases at J, with 19 bases between. The V gene's germline CDR1 is SGHAT and CDR2 FQNNGV. The CDR3 length is 16 residues. For the CDR3, the DNA is TGTGCCAGCAGCCGATCGACCAGGGTTTCCGACAATGAGCAGTTCTTC. Encoded protein: CASSRSTRVSDNEQFF. The full variable domain, with the rest looked up from reference TRBV11-2 and TRBJ2-1, is EAGVAQSPRYKIIEKRQSVAFWCNPISGHATLYWYQQILGQGPKLLIQFQNNGVVDDSQLPKDRFSAERLKGVDSTLKIQPAKLEDSAVYLCASSRSTRVSDNEQFFGPGTRLTVL.

The V call is TRBV4-2, the J call TRBJ2-5, with D perhaps given as TRBD1 or TRBD2 (6 bases each). The CDR3 runs to 14 residues. Trimming stripped 5 bases from V and 5 bases from J, with 15 bases between. In germline, CDR1 is LGHNA, CDR2 YNFKEQ. CDR3 DNA sequence: TGTGCCAGCAGCTGGACTACTACAGGGGAGACCCAGTACTTC. Its protein product is CASSWTTTGETQYF.

The chain is built from TRBV21-1 and TRBJ1-1; the table calls TRBD1, which could not be checked here. TRBV21-1 is deemed a pseudogene. The CDR3 sequence is 15 residues long. In nucleotides, the CDR3 is TGTGCCAGCAGCCCTGGGGGACAGGGAGACACTGAAGCTTTCTTT. Protein sequence: CASSPGGQGDTEAFF.

The rearrangement joins TRBV9 to TRBJ2-3; TRBD2 aligns across 10 bases. The CDR3 extends over 18 amino acids. After removal of 1 base from V and 0 bases from J, the junction contained 8 bases not matched to a gene. CDR1 is SGDLS, CDR2 YYNGEE, per germline. The CDR3 spells CASSVSLAGVPSTDTQYF. The DNA for the CDR3 is TGTGCCAGCAGCGTAAGCCTAGCGGGGGTCCCTAGCACAGATACGCAGTATTTT.

This chain connects TRBV7-2 to TRBJ2-2; D gene ambiguous. The V and J ends lost 5 bases and 6 bases respectively, with 16 bases between them. Germline V gene data show CDR1 as SGHTA and CDR2 as FQGNSA. The CDR3 runs 15 residues. The CDR3 here is CASSVAPSAPGELFF. CDR3 nucleotides: TGTGCCAGCAGCGTGGCCCCCTCCGCCCCCGGGGAGCTGTTTTTT.

The chain employs TRBV5-4 and TRBJ2-1; D is undetermined. This CDR3 is built from 16 residues. CDR1 and CDR2 from the germline V gene are SGHNT and YYREEE (reference sequence). V shed 6 bases and J shed 0 bases, with 16 bases lying between them. CDR3 sequence: CASTLLTVSSYNEQFF. CDR3 in DNA: TGTGCCAGCACCCTCTTAACAGTGAGCTCCTACAATGAGCAGTTCTTC.

The J gene is TRBJ1-1, the V gene TRBV29-1; D gene unclear. Trimming cost V 4 bases and J 3 bases, with 9 bases left between them. Germline V gene data show CDR1 as SQVTM and CDR2 as ANQGSEA. CDR3 length: 12 amino acids. The CDR3 here is CSVVRRDTEAFF. The CDR3 nucleotides are TGCAGCGTTGTAAGGCGGGACACTGAAGCTTTCTTT.

The V and J genes are TRBV27 and TRBJ1-1; 8 bases are a match to TRBD1. Germline V CDR1 and CDR2: MNHEY, SMNVEV (reference sequence). The CDR3 covers 18 residues. Trimming cost V 5 bases and J 1 base; bases outside gene matches: 15. The CDR3 nucleotides are TGTGCCAGCAGTATGAACCGGGACAGGAGGTACGCGAACACTGAAGCTTTCTTT. This sequence encodes CASSMNRDRRYANTEAFF.